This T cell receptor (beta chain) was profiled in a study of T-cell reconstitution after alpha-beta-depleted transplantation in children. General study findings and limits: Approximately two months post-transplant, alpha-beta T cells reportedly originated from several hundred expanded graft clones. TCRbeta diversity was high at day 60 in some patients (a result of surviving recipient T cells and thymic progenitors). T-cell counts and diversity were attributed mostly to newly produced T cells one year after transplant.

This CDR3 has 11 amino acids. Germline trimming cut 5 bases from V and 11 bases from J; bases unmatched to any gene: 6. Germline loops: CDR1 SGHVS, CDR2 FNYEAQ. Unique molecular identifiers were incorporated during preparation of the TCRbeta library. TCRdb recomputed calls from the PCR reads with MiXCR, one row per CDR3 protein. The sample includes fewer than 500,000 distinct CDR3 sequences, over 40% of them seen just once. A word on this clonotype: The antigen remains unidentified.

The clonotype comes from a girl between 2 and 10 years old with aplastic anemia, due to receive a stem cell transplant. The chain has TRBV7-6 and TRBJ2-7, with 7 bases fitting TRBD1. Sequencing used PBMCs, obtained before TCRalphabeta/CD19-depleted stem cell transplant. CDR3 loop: CASSTRQGEYF. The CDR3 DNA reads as TGTGCCAGCAGCACCAGACAGGGAGAGTACTTC.